These 25 T cell receptor beta chains share one sample of origin, sequenced in a study of cytomegalovirus exposure and HLA in healthy donors. Data came from immunoSEQ multiplex PCR; TCRdb stores just in-frame clones and leaves some out. The data show roughly 180,000 clones, 86% seen once. The specimen sequenced was PBMCs. Receptors were obtained from a man aged 25-45 years in good health and CMV-seropositive.

The V gene is TRBV6-6, the J gene TRBJ2-7, with a weak D call TRBD1 (6 bases). The CDR3 consists of 14 residues. CDR1 and CDR2 (germline): MNHNY, SVGAGI (reference sequence). The germline V and J ends were trimmed by 0 bases and 3 bases, with 9 bases remaining between them. CDR3 residues: CASSYSPDSYEQYF. The CDR3 DNA is TGTGCCAGCAGTTACTCGCCGGACAGCTACGAGCAGTACTTC.

This rearrangement joins TRBV5-1 to TRBJ2-3, with 13 positions matching TRBD2. CDR3 length: 18 amino acids. Germline V gene lookup returns CDR1 SGHRS and CDR2 YFSETQ. V gave up 4 bases and J gave up 2 bases; unmatched junction bases: 10. The CDR3 bases are TGCGCCAGCAGCCCCCTTGGACTAGCGGGAGCACTCACAGATACGCAGTATTTT. Translating gives CASSPLGLAGALTDTQYF.

The V call is TRBV10-1, the J call TRBJ1-5; D gene ambiguous. This CDR3 has 13 residues. V lost 10 bases, J lost 3 bases, and 13 bases lay in between. Germline V gene lookup returns CDR1 WNHNN and CDR2 SYGVQD (reference sequence). This CDR3 is CATASIHNQPQHF. The CDR3, as DNA: TGCGCCACAGCCTCGATACACAATCAGCCCCAGCATTTT.

The chain employs TRBV7-2 and TRBJ2-5; 8 bases line up with TRBD2. Germline V lookup: CDR1 SGHTA, CDR2 FQGNSA. This CDR3 has 15 residues. Unmatched junction bases numbered 5, after V lost 1 base and J lost 4 bases. CDR3 DNA sequence: TGTGCCAGCAGCTTAGTTAACGGGAGGGGAGAGACCCAGTACTTC. Amino acids: CASSLVNGRGETQYF.

CDR3 sequence: CASSYSPDYEQYF. As DNA, the CDR3 is TGTGCCAGCAGTTACTCACCGGACTACGAGCAGTACTTC. V and J are TRBV6-6 and TRBJ2-7; D not resolved. The germline V gene has CDR1 MNHNY and CDR2 SVGAGI (reference sequence). This CDR3 has 13 amino acids. Trimming shortened V by 0 bases and J by 3 bases, and 6 bases separated the two germline ends.

The V gene is TRBV9, the J gene TRBJ2-7; D is unclear. CDR3 length equals 14 residues. Germline CDR1 and CDR2: SGDLS and YYNGEE. V gave up 4 bases and J gave up 4 bases, with 15 bases separating them. CDR3 DNA: TGTGCCAGCAGCCCAGACGCATCCGGGTACGAGCAGTACTTC. Its protein product is CASSPDASGYEQYF.

Comment on this clone: Other DNA sequences of this sample code for an identical CDR3. The chain carries TRBV6-5 and TRBJ2-7, with D possibly being TRBD2 (5 bases). CDR1 is MNHEY and CDR2 is SVGAGI in the germline V gene. The CDR3 extends over 14 amino acids. Trimming cost V 2 bases and J 0 bases, with 8 bases left between them. The DNA for the CDR3 is TGTGCCAGCAGTTACGGAGCGGACTCCTACGAGCAGTACTTC. It specifies CASSYGADSYEQYF.

The rearrangement joins TRBV12-5 to TRBJ1-6, with 8 positions matching TRBD1. Germline V CDR1 and CDR2: LGHNT, FRNRAP. The CDR3 spans 16 residues. Trimming cost V 1 base and J 3 bases; bases outside gene matches: 2. The CDR3: CASGLGTGFYNSPLHF. As DNA, the CDR3 is TGTGCTAGTGGTTTGGGGACAGGGTTCTATAATTCACCCCTCCACTTT.

The chain joins TRBV10-3 to TRBJ2-7, with 9 bases that match TRBD1. Trimming took 3 bases from V and 2 from J; bases not matched to a gene: 2. Germline assignment: CDR1 ENHRY and CDR2 SYGVKD. The CDR3 covers 14 residues. CDR3 DNA: TGTGCCATCAGTGACGACAGGGGGGCCTACGAGCAGTACTTC. This codes for CAISDDRGAYEQYF.

V and J are TRBV27 and TRBJ2-7; possibly TRBD1 for D (5 bases). Germline CDR1 is MNHEY and CDR2 is SMNVEV (reference sequence). Trimming left V 0 bases short and J 3 bases short, with 6 bases between. This CDR3 is 13 amino acids long. The CDR3 reads CASSLSGHYEQYF. In DNA, the CDR3 is TGTGCCAGCAGTTTATCGGGGCACTACGAGCAGTACTTC.

J is TRBJ2-3 and V is TRBV9, with TRBD2 matching 8 bases. The CDR3 extends over 13 amino acids. In germline, CDR1 is SGDLS, CDR2 YYNGEE. V was clipped by 6 bases and J by 5 bases; unmatched bases: 5. This CDR3 is CASIPAGGDTQYF. DNA for the CDR3: TGTGCCAGCATCCCCGCGGGGGGAGATACGCAGTATTTT.

The chain joins TRBV27 to TRBJ1-2; tentatively, D is TRBD1 (5 bases). CDR1 MNHEY and CDR2 SMNVEV come from the germline V gene (reference sequence). Trimming cost V 6 bases and J 7 bases, with 27 bases left between them. This CDR3 has 17 residues. The CDR3 bases are TGTGCCAGCAGCCAGGCCCCCCCGTCCAGGGTGGACTTTGGCTACACCTTC. It yields the protein CASSQAPPSRVDFGYTF.

The genes are TRBV4-3 and TRBJ2-1; D is perhaps TRBD2 (7 bases). Looked up from germline, CDR1 is LGHNA and CDR2 is YSLEER. V was cut by 0 bases and J by 8 bases, with 14 bases left in between. There are 15 residues in the CDR3. Here the CDR3 reads CASSQDYGGRDEQFF. DNA of the CDR3: TGCGCCAGCAGCCAAGATTACGGGGGGCGCGATGAGCAGTTCTTC.

The rearrangement joins TRBV4-3 to TRBJ1-2; D unclear. The V gene's germline CDR1 is LGHNA and CDR2 YSLEER. CDR3 length: 15 residues. V was cut by 0 bases and J by 2 bases, with 10 bases left in between. The CDR3: CASSQEGSPNYGYTF. As DNA, the CDR3 is TGCGCCAGCAGCCAAGAGGGCAGCCCGAACTATGGCTACACCTTC.

The CDR3 is CASSPLSRDRGRTGELFF. The CDR3 bases are TGTGCCAGCAGCCCACTAAGCCGGGACAGGGGGCGCACCGGGGAGCTGTTTTTT. V gene TRBV5-6 combines with J gene TRBJ2-2, with 12 bases fitting TRBD1. The CDR3 spans 18 residues. Germline CDR1 SGHDT, CDR2 YYEEEE. V lost 4 bases and J lost 4; bases outside the gene matches: 11.

J is TRBJ2-1 and V is TRBV2, with D perhaps TRBD2 (6 bases). Trimming cost V 8 bases and J 5 bases, with 19 bases left between them. CDR3 length: 15 amino acids. Germline CDR1 is SNHLY and CDR2 is FYNNEI. The chain's CDR3 is CASGEDWEMDNEQFF. The DNA of the CDR3 is TGTGCCAGCGGGGAGGATTGGGAGATGGACAATGAGCAGTTCTTC.

The V and J genes are TRBV28 and TRBJ2-7; 12 bases map to TRBD2. V was clipped by 5 bases and J by 4 bases; unmatched bases: 9. The CDR3 consists of 16 residues. The germline CDR1 and CDR2 sequences are MDHEN and SYDVKM. This chain's CDR3 is CASSPGLAGTTYEQYF. DNA for the CDR3: TGTGCCAGCAGTCCTGGACTAGCGGGGACCACTTACGAGCAGTACTTC.

The rearrangement links TRBV7-2 to TRBJ2-1; D may be TRBD1 or TRBD2 (7 bases each). CDR3 length: 17 residues. CDR1 SGHTA and CDR2 FQGNSA come from the germline V gene. Trimming left V 1 base short and J 6 bases short, with 19 bases between. CDR3 coding DNA: TGTGCCAGCAGCTTAGTGAGGGGAGGGACAGTGAGCAATGAGCAGTTCTTC. Translating gives CASSLVRGGTVSNEQFF.

A remark on this clone: Other DNA sequences in the same sample also yield this CDR3. This chain connects TRBV5-1 to TRBJ1-1, with D unresolved. The CDR3 spans 14 residues. Looked up from germline, CDR1 is SGHRS and CDR2 is YFSETQ. V was trimmed by 0 bases and J by 1 base, leaving 7 bases between them. CDR3 DNA sequence: TGCGCCAGCAGCTTGGACAGAGCGAACACTGAAGCTTTCTTT. Translation: CASSLDRANTEAFF.

The chain combines TRBV4-3 with TRBJ2-1; D not resolved. Germline V gives CDR1 LGHNA, CDR2 YSLEER. V was trimmed by 3 bases and J by 10 bases, leaving 13 bases between them. The CDR3 extends over 13 amino acids. CDR3 coding DNA: TGCGCCAGCAGCCAGGAACGGTGGGCGGAGCAGTTCTTC. This gives the protein CASSQERWAEQFF.

The J gene is TRBJ2-5, the V gene TRBV6-5; D is undetermined. The CDR3 is 11 residues long. Per the germline V gene, CDR1 is MNHEY and CDR2 is SVGAGI. The V end lost 5 bases, the J end lost 5 bases, and 6 bases lay between the germline ends. For the CDR3, the DNA is TGTGCCAGCAGTGTCGGGGAGACCCAGTACTTC. Its protein product is CASSVGETQYF.

The chain carries TRBV7-3 and TRBJ2-5, with 7 positions matching TRBD1. Germline trimming cut 3 bases from V and 3 bases from J; bases unmatched to any gene: 4. This CDR3 is 14 amino acids long. The germline gives CDR1 SGHTA, CDR2 FQGTGA. The CDR3 sequence is CASSLGDRKETQYF. As DNA, the CDR3 is TGTGCCAGCAGCTTGGGGGACAGAAAAGAGACCCAGTACTTC. The full variable domain, in which reference TRBV7-3 and TRBJ2-5 provide the parts outside the CDR3, is GAGVSQTPSNKVTEKGKYVELRCDPISGHTALYWYRQSLGQGPEFLIYFQGTGAADDSGLPNDRFFAVRPEGSVSTLKIQRTERGDSAVYLCASSLGDRKETQYFGPGTRLLVL.

This chain uses TRBV7-9 with TRBJ2-2; no clear D. V was cut by 5 bases and J by 6 bases, with 7 bases left in between. In germline, CDR1 is SEHNR, CDR2 FQNEAQ (reference sequence). This CDR3 region has 12 residues. CDR3 protein: CASSDQAGELFF. In nucleotides, the CDR3 is TGTGCCAGCAGCGACCAGGCCGGGGAGCTGTTTTTT.

The chain couples TRBV10-3 to TRBJ2-1, with 11 nucleotides matching TRBD2. This CDR3 comprises 15 residues. V shed 10 bases, J shed 7 bases, and the junction held 12 bases outside the gene matches. The germline gives CDR1 ENHRY, CDR2 SYGVKD. Here the CDR3 DNA reads TGTGCCACCGCGTCGGGACTAGCGGCCCCGAATGAGCAGTTCTTC. Translation gives CATASGLAAPNEQFF.

This clone was recorded once. The CDR3 nucleotides read TGCAGCGTCGAACACGTATACACTGAAGCTTTCTTT. Translating gives CSVEHVYTEAFF. The V gene is TRBV29-1, the J gene TRBJ1-1; D remains ambiguous. Germline V gives CDR1 SQVTM, CDR2 ANQGSEA. The V end lost 6 bases, the J end lost 3 bases, and 11 bases lay between the germline ends. The CDR3 consists of 12 residues. Supplemented by reference TRBV29-1 and TRBJ1-1, the full variable domain reads SAVISQKPSRDICQRGTSLTIQCQVDSQVTMMFWYRQQPGQSLTLIATANQGSEATYESGFVIDKFPISRPNLTFSTLTVSNMSPEDSSIYLCSVEHVYTEAFFGQGTRLTVV.